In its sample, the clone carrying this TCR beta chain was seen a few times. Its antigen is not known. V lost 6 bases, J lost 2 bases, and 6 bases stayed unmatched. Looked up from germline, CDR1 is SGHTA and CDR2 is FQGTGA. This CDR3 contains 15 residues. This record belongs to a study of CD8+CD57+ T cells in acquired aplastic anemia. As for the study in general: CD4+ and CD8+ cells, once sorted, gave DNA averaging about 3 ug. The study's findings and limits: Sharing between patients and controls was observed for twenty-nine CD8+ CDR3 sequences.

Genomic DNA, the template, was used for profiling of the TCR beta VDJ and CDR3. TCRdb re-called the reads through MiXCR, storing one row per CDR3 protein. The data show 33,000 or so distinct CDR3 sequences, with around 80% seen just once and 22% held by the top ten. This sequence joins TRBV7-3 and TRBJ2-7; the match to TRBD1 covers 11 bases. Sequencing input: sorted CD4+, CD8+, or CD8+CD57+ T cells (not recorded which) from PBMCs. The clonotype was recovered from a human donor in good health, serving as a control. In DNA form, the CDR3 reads TGTGCCAGCAGACCGGGACAGGGGGTTCCCTACGAGCAGTACTTC. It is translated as CASRPGQGVPYEQYF. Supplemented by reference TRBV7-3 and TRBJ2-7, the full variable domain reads GAGVSQTPSNKVTEKGKYVELRCDPISGHTALYWYRQSLGQGPEFLIYFQGTGAADDSGLPNDRFFAVRPEGSVSTLKIQRTERGDSAVYLCASRPGQGVPYEQYFGPGTRLTVT.